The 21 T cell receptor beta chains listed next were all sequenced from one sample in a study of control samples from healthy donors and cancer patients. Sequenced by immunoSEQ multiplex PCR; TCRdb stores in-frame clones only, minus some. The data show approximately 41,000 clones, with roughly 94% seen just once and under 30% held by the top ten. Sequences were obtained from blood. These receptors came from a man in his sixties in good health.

CDR3 residues: CASRLSGPGGTEAFF. The CDR3 bases are TGTGCCAGTAGACTGTCCGGGCCGGGGGGAACTGAAGCTTTCTTT. The rearrangement uses TRBV19 and TRBJ1-1; TRBD1 is a possible D gene (5 bases). Trimming removed 6 bases from V and 5 bases from J, with 19 bases in between. The CDR3 totals 15 residues. Looked up from germline, CDR1 is LNHDA and CDR2 is SQIVND (reference sequence).

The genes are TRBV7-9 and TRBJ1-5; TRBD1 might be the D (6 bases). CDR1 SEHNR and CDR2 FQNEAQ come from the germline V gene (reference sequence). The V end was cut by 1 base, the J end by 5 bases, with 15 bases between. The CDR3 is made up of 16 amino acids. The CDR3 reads CASSLVAGALDQPQHF. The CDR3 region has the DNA TGTGCCAGCAGCTTAGTGGCAGGGGCGTTGGATCAGCCCCAGCATTTT. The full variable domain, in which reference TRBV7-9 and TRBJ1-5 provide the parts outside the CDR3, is DTGVSQNPRHKITKRGQNVTFRCDPISEHNRLYWYRQTLGQGPEFLTYFQNEAQLEKSRLLSDRFSAERPKGSFSTLEIQRTEQGDSAMYLCASSLVAGALDQPQHFGDGTRLSIL.

The CDR3 DNA reads TGTGCCAGCAGCTTAGCCCGATTGATGAACACTGAAGCTTTCTTT. Encoded protein: CASSLARLMNTEAFF. The chain couples TRBV11-2 to TRBJ1-1, with D unresolved. The ends were cut back, 1 base at V and 0 bases at J, with 9 bases in the middle. The CDR3 has 15 amino acids. The germline V gene encodes CDR1 SGHAT and CDR2 FQNNGV.

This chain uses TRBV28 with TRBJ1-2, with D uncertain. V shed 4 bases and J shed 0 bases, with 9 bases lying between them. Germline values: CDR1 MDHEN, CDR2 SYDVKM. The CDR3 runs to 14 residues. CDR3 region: CASSSSGTNYGYTF. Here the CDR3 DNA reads TGTGCCAGCAGTTCCTCCGGGACTAACTATGGCTACACCTTC.

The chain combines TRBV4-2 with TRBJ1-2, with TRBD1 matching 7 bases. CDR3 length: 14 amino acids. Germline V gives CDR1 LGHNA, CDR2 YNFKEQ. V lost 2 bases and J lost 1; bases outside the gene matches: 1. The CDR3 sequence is CASSQQGGNYGYTF. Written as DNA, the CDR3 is TGTGCCAGCAGCCAACAGGGGGGTAACTATGGCTACACCTTC.

The CDR3 loop is CASSLAVSTTVYEQFF. DNA for the CDR3: TGTGCCAGCAGCTTGGCCGTAAGTACTACGGTCTATGAGCAGTTCTTC. The gene calls are TRBV5-5 and TRBJ2-1; D is undetermined. Between the trimmed V and J ends, which lost 0 bases and 8 bases, there was a span of 18 bases. Germline V gene data show CDR1 as SGHKS and CDR2 as YYEKEE (reference sequence). The length of the CDR3 is 16 residues.

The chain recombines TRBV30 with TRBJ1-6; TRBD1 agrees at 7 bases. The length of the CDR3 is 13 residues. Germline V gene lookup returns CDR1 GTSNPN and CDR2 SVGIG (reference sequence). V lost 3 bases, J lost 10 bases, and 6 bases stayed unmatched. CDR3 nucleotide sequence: TGTGCCTGGAGCCCGGGACAGTCCTCACCCCTCCACTTT. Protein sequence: CAWSPGQSSPLHF.

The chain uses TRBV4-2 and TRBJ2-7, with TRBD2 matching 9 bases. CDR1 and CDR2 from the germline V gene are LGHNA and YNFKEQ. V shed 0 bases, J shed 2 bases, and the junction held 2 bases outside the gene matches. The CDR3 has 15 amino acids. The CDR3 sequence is CASSQDVAGAYEQYF. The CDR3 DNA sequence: TGTGCCAGCAGCCAAGACGTAGCGGGAGCCTACGAGCAGTACTTC.

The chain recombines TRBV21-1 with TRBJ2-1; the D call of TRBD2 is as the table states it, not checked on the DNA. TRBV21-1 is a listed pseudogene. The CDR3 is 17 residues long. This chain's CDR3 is CASSTLILAETTNEQFF. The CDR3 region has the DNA TGTGCCAGCAGCACCTTAATTCTAGCGGAAACCACCAATGAGCAGTTCTTC.

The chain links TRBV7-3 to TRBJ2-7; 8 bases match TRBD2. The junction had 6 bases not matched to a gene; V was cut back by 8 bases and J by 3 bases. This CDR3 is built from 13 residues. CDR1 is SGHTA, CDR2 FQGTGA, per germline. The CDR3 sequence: CASGDGRGYEQYF. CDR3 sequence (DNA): TGTGCCAGCGGGGACGGGAGGGGCTACGAGCAGTACTTC.

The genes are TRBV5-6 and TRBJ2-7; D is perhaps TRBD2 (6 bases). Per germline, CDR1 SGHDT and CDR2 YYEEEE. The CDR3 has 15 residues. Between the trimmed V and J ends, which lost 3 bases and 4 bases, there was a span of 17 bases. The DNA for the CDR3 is TGTGCCAGCAGCTGGGGAATTAGCGGAGATTACGAGCAGTACTTC. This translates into CASSWGISGDYEQYF.

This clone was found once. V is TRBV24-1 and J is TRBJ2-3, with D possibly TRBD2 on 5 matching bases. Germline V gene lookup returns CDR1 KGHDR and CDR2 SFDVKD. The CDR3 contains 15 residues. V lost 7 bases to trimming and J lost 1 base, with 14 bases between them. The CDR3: CATRGSAVRTDTQYF. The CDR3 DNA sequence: TGTGCCACCAGGGGTTCAGCGGTTCGCACAGATACGCAGTATTTT.

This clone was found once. The CDR3 is CASSLTGGRGNEQFF. DNA of the CDR3: TGTGCCAGCAGCTTAACAGGCGGGCGGGGCAATGAGCAGTTCTTC. V usage is TRBV7-9 and J usage is TRBJ2-1; D might be TRBD2 (6 bases). From germline, CDR1 is SEHNR and CDR2 FQNEAQ (reference sequence). The V gene lost 2 bases and the J gene lost 6 bases, with 14 bases spanning the gap. The CDR3 totals 15 residues.

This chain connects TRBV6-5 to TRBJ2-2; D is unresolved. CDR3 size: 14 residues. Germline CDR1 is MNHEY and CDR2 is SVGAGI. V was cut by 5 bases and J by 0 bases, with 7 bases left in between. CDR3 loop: CASSPTANTGELFF. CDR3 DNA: TGTGCCAGCAGTCCTACAGCGAACACCGGGGAGCTGTTTTTT.

CDR3 DNA sequence: TGTGCCAGCTCACCTGAGCTTTCCACAGATACGCAGTATTTT. Protein product: CASSPELSTDTQYF. V is TRBV18 and J is TRBJ2-3; D unresolved. Trimming left V 3 bases short and J 2 bases short, with 9 bases between. This CDR3 region has 14 residues. Germline V lookup: CDR1 KGHSH, CDR2 LQKENI.

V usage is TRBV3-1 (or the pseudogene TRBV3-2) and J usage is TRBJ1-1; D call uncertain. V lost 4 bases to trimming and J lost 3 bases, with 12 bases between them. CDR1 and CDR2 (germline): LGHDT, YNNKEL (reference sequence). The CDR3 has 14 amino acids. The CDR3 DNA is TGTGCCAGCAGCCGGTTAGGGAGGGACACTGAAGCTTTCTTT. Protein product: CASSRLGRDTEAFF.

DNA for the CDR3: TGTGCCAGCAGTTTAAGAGGGGGTGAGCAGTTCTTC. Translating gives CASSLRGGEQFF. The genes are TRBV27 and TRBJ2-1; D perhaps matches TRBD1 (6 bases). CDR1 and CDR2 (germline): MNHEY, SMNVEV (reference sequence). V lost 2 bases to trimming and J lost 9 bases, with 8 bases between them. The CDR3 runs 12 residues.

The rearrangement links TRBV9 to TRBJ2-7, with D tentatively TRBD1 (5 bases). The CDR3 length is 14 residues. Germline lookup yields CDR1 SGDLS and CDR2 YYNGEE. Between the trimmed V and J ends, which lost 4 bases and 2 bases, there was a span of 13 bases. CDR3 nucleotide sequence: TGTGCCAGCAGCCCAAGGGGATTGGCCTACGAGCAGTACTTC. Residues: CASSPRGLAYEQYF.

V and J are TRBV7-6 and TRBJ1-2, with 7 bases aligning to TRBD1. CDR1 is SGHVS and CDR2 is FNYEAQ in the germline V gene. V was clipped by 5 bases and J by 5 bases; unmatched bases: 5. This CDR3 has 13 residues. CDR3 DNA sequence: TGTGCCAGCAGCCCAGGGGGACCTTATGGCTACACCTTC. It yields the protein CASSPGGPYGYTF.

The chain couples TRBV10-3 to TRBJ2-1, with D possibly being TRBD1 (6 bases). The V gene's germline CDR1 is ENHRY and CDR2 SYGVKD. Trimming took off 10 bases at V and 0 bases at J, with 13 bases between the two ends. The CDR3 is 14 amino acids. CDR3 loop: CATLDSSSYNEQFF. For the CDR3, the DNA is TGTGCCACCTTGGACAGTAGCTCCTACAATGAGCAGTTCTTC.

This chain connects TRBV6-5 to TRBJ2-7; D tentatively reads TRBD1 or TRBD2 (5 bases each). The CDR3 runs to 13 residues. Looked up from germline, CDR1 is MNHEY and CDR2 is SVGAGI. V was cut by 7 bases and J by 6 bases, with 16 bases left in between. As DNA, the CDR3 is TGTGCCAGCATCGGGACCCGATCTCGCGAGCAGTACTTC. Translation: CASIGTRSREQYF.